This entry is about one TCR beta chain. The antigen is unknown. With template switching, a universal primer site was added, and the cDNA carried unique molecular identifiers. MiXCR, run by TCRdb on the 5' RACE reads, gives a single entry per CDR3 protein. The sample has approximately 690,000 distinct CDR3 sequences, around 6.1% seen once; the top ten hold 1.5% to 2%. This sample was included in a study of identical twins. V lost 3 bases to trimming and J lost 4 bases, with 8 bases between them. Germline CDR1 is LGHNA and CDR2 is YNFKEQ. This CDR3 contains 13 residues. Points from the study as a whole: Without tracking the same donors, conclusions rested on cross-sectional statistical analysis.

The chain recombines TRBV4-2 with TRBJ2-3, with D possibly TRBD1 on 5 matching bases. The sequenced sample was naive T cells sorted from blood. This TCR was sampled from a man younger than 35 in good health. The CDR3 DNA reads as TGTGCCAGCAGCCAGGGGCGATCAGATACGCAGTATTTT. This translates into CASSQGRSDTQYF.